This T cell receptor beta chain was retrieved from a study of post-analysis software for immune sequencing data. Study-level points and caveats: In patients, five TRBV segments were more frequent than in controls, with TRBV5-6, TRBV5-1 and TRBV20-1 among them. Controls showed significantly higher normalized Chao1 diversity than did multiple sclerosis patients.

CDR1 and CDR2 from the germline V gene are SQVTM and ANQGSEA. The CDR3 spans 13 residues. Trimming removed 1 base from V and 4 bases from J, with 10 bases in between. Built from TCR beta cDNA, the libraries had unique molecular identifiers in them. T cells numbering about 0.9 to 11 million gave rise to roughly 0.5 million cDNA molecules. TCRdb re-called the PCR reads through MiXCR, storing one row per CDR3 protein. The profile shows fewer than 700,000 distinct CDR3 sequences, 44% of them singletons. Remarks on this clonotype: Its target is unknown.

The chain recombines TRBV29-1 with TRBJ2-5, with D maybe TRBD2 (6 bases). The receptor comes from a girl aged 10 to 17 with multiple sclerosis. Sequenced input: blood. The CDR3 region is CSVEVTSGETQYF. CDR3 in DNA: TGCAGCGTTGAAGTGACTAGTGGAGAGACCCAGTACTTC.